These T cell receptor beta chains were read from a single sample in a study of T cell responses to AZD1222 COVID-19 vaccine. Profiling relied on immunoSEQ multiplex PCR, and the TCRdb table lists in-frame clones only, not all of them. The sample yields some 60,000 clones, approximately 89% seen once. The sequenced sample was peripheral blood, obtained 28 days after the second AZD1222 dose. These receptors were obtained from an adult who received the AZD1222 COVID-19 vaccine. Both conserved end residues are part of each CDR3. D genes are given only for firm matches. Size is stated for part of the rows, as once, few or many counts, or as a class when the clone is expanded.

clone size	J gene	D gene	V gene	CDR3 DNA	CDR3 protein
.	TRBJ2-5	.	TRBV10-2	TGCGCCAGCAGTGACCCAATTTCGGGGGAGACCCAGTACTTC	CASSDPISGETQYF
.	TRBJ1-1	.	TRBV19	TGTGCCAGTAGTATGCTGACGGTGAACACTGAAGCTTTCTTT	CASSMLTVNTEAFF
.	TRBJ2-5	.	TRBV7-2	TGTGCCAGCAGCTTACTTTCCGGGCAAGAGACCCAGTACTTC	CASSLLSGQETQYF
.	TRBJ2-5	TRBD2	TRBV19	TGTGCCAGTAGTTTCGCTAGCGGACAAGAGACCCAGTACTTC	CASSFASGQETQYF
once	TRBJ1-2	.	TRBV10-3	TGTGCCATCAGTGGCACGGGGAAGGAAAGTGGCTACACCTTC	CAISGTGKESGYTF
.	TRBJ2-3	TRBD2	TRBV30	TGTGCCTGGAGTGTAGGCGGGGGGGCAGATACGCAGTATTTT	CAWSVGGGADTQYF
.	TRBJ1-2	.	TRBV18	TGTGCCAGCTCACCTCAGGGGCAAACTAACTATGGCTACACCTTC	CASSPQGQTNYGYTF
.	TRBJ2-3	.	TRBV7-3	TGTGCCAGCAGCTTATTTTTTCAAGATACGCAGTATTTT	CASSLFFQDTQYF
.	TRBJ2-7	.	TRBV5-4	TGTGCCAGCAGCTTGAGTTTGAGTTCCTACGAGCAGTACTTC	CASSLSLSSYEQYF
.	TRBJ2-1	.	TRBV4-3	TGCGCCAGCAGCCAAGTGAGGGGAAGCTCCTACAATGAGCAGTTCTTC	CASSQVRGSSYNEQFF
.	TRBJ2-3	.	TRBV10-1	TGCGCCAGCAGTGAACGGGGGATTGGGGCAGATACGCAGTATTTT	CASSERGIGADTQYF
.	TRBJ1-1	.	TRBV9	TGTGCCAGCAGTCCAGTCGTGAACACTGAAGCTTTCTTT	CASSPVVNTEAFF
.	TRBJ1-2	TRBD1	TRBV19	TGTGCCAGTAGTACGACAGGGGGCGCTGGCTATGGCTACACCTTC	CASSTTGGAGYGYTF
.	TRBJ1-3	.	TRBV4-1	TGCGCCAGCAGCCAAGAAAGTACGTATGGAAACACCATATATTTT	CASSQESTYGNTIYF
.	TRBJ1-5	TRBD1	TRBV28	TGTGCCAGCAGTCCCCACGGGACAGGGATCAATCAGCCCCAGCATTTT	CASSPHGTGINQPQHF
.	TRBJ1-1	.	TRBV9	TGTGCCAGCAGCGTAGCCGGGAAGAACACTGAAGCTTTCTTT	CASSVAGKNTEAFF
few	TRBJ2-7	TRBD1	TRBV19	TGTGCCAGTAGCGACAGGGCTGGTTACGAGCAGTACTTC	CASSDRAGYEQYF
.	TRBJ1-5	TRBD1	TRBV4-1	TGCGCCAGCAGCCCTTTAACGGGACAGCAGCCCCAGCATTTT	CASSPLTGQQPQHF
few	TRBJ1-1	.	TRBV27	TGTGCCAGCAGTAGAGGGCCGACGGCAATCTACACTGAAGCTTTCTTT	CASSRGPTAIYTEAFF
.	TRBJ2-7	TRBD1	TRBV10-2	TGCGCCAGCAGGGACGAGGGACAGGGGTATGACGAGCAGTACTTC	CASRDEGQGYDEQYF
.	TRBJ2-7	TRBD1	TRBV4-1	TGCGCCAGCAGCCAAGCAGGGGGCGCAATCTACGAGCAGTACTTC	CASSQAGGAIYEQYF
.	TRBJ2-1	.	TRBV30	TGTGCCTGGAGTGTACGACAGTATCAGGAGCAGTTCTTC	CAWSVRQYQEQFF
once	TRBJ2-1	TRBD2	TRBV7-8	TGTGCCAGCAGCCCGACTAGCGTGTCCCCCAATGAGCAGTTCTTC	CASSPTSVSPNEQFF
.	TRBJ2-1	TRBD2	TRBV7-2	TGTGCCAGCAGCTTAGCGCCTAGCGGGAGAGTGGCCTACAATGAGCAGTTCTTC	CASSLAPSGRVAYNEQFF
.	TRBJ1-1	TRBD1	TRBV10-2	TGCGCCAGCAGTTTAACAGGGGCTCCGAACACTGAAGCTTTCTTT	CASSLTGAPNTEAFF
few	TRBJ1-4	TRBD1	TRBV30	TGTGCCTGGAGTGTAACTTACAGGGGGGGTCTGTTTTTT	CAWSVTYRGGLFF
.	TRBJ1-2	.	TRBV28	TGTGCCAGCAGCACAGGCCCCGGTGGCTACACCTTC	CASSTGPGGYTF
once	TRBJ2-2	TRBD2	TRBV10-3	TGTGCCACCGCAGAATCATGGACTAGCGGGAGAAGGGCCGGGGAGCTGTTTTTT	CATAESWTSGRRAGELFF
.	TRBJ2-1	TRBD2	TRBV9	TGTGCCAGCAGCGCCACTAGCGGCAATGAGCAGTTCTTC	CASSATSGNEQFF